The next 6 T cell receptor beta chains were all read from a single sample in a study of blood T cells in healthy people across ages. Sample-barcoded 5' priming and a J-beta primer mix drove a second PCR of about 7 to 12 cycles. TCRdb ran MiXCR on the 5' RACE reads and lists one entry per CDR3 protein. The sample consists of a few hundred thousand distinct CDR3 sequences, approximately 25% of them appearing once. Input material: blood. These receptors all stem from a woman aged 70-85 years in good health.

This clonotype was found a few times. As DNA, the CDR3 is TGTGCCAGCAGTTTAGCGGGGACGACCGGGAATGAGCAGTTCTTC. It codes for CASSLAGTTGNEQFF. The rearrangement links TRBV12-3 or TRBV12-4 to TRBJ2-5, with D perhaps assigned TRBD1 or TRBD2 (5 bases each). The J call may be mistaken, given a closer DNA end match to TRBJ2-1. This CDR3 has 15 residues.

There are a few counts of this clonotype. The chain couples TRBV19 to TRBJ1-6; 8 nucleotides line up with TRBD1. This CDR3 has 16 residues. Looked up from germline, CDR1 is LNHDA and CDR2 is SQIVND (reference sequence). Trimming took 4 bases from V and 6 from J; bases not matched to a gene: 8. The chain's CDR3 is CASSRFDRGSNSPLHF. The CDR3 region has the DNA TGTGCCAGTAGTAGGTTCGACAGGGGTTCTAATTCACCCCTCCACTTT.

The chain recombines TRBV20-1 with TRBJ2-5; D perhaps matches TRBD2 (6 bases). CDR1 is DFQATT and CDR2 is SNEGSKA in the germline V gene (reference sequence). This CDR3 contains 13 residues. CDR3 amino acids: CSLTGGTQETQYF. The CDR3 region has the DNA TGCAGCCTTACCGGAGGGACCCAAGAGACCCAGTACTTC.

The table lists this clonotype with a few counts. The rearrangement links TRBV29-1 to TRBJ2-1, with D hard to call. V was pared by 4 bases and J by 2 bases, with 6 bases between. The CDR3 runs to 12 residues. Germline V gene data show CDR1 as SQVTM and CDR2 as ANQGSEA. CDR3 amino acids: CSVVPTYNEQFF. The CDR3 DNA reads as TGCAGCGTTGTTCCAACCTACAATGAGCAGTTCTTC.

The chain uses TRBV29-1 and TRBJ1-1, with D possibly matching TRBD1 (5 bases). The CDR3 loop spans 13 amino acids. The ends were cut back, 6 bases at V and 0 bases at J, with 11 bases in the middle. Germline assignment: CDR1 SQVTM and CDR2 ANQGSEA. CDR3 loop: CSVAGTLNTEAFF. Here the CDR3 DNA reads TGCAGCGTCGCGGGGACCCTGAACACTGAAGCTTTCTTT.

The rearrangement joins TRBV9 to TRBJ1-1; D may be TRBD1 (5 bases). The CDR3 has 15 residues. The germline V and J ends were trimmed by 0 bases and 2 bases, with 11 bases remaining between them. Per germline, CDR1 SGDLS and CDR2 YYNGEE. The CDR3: CASSVVTGANTEAFF. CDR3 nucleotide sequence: TGTGCCAGCAGCGTAGTCACAGGAGCTAACACTGAAGCTTTCTTT. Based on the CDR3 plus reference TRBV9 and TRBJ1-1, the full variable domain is DSGVTQTPKHLITATGQRVTLRCSPRSGDLSVYWYQQSLDQGLQFLIQYYNGEERAKGNILERFSAQQFPDLHSELNLSSLELGDSALYFCASSVVTGANTEAFFGQGTRLTVV.